The 18 T cell receptor beta chains reported below all come from one sample, sequenced in a study of blood T cell repertoires in COVID-19 (dated by TCRdb to about 2020). The protocol used for the library was the immunoSEQ multiplex PCR assay. Held by TCRdb, this immuneACCESS table contains in-frame sequences only and omits some clones. Under half of the omission traces to an unresolved V gene where checked; the cause of the rest is unknown. This sample is represented by 10,000 to 15,000 clones; around 90% of them were singletons. The top ten clonotypes cover less than 25% of the sample. Sequenced input: peripheral blood. Receptor source: a woman aged 55-69 years with active COVID-19.

This chain links TRBV7-2 with TRBJ1-2; D call uncertain. Germline assignment: CDR1 SGHTA and CDR2 FQGNSA. V lost 0 bases, J lost 8 bases, and 16 bases lay in between. This CDR3 region has 15 residues. The CDR3 coding sequence is TGTGCCAGCAGCTTAGCGAGGGCCCGATCGCGGGGCTACACCTTC. Protein: CASSLARARSRGYTF.

V usage is TRBV2 and J usage is TRBJ1-2; 8 bases match TRBD1. CDR1 SNHLY and CDR2 FYNNEI come from the germline V gene. The CDR3 runs to 15 residues. Trimming removed 5 bases from V and 0 bases from J; junction bases left unmatched: 5. This chain's CDR3 is CASSIYRGSNYGYTF. The CDR3 DNA is TGTGCCAGCAGTATATACAGGGGGTCTAACTATGGCTACACCTTC.

This chain joins TRBV5-6 and TRBJ1-4; 10 bases map to TRBD1. The CDR3 is made up of 17 amino acids. J was trimmed by 3 bases and V by 1 base; bases with no gene match: 6. Germline assignment: CDR1 SGHDT and CDR2 YYEEEE. CDR3 amino acids: CASSLMRQGAANEKLFF. Here the CDR3 DNA reads TGTGCCAGCAGCTTGATGCGACAGGGGGCCGCTAATGAAAAACTGTTTTTT.

The rearrangement uses TRBV2 and TRBJ2-5; TRBD2 matches at 14 bases. This CDR3 has 15 residues. The ends lost 6 bases at V and 5 bases at J; junction bases unmatched: 5. Germline CDR1 is SNHLY and CDR2 is FYNNEI. CDR3 DNA: TGTGCCAGCAGCTCGACTAGCGGGGGGGCGGAGACCCAGTACTTC. It specifies CASSSTSGGAETQYF.

The chain joins TRBV5-1 to TRBJ1-2; 7 bases agree with TRBD1. The germline CDR1 and CDR2 sequences are SGHRS and YFSETQ. With V trimmed by 4 bases and J by 6 bases, 9 bases remained unmatched. This CDR3 contains 14 residues. For the CDR3, the DNA is TGCGCCAGCAGCCCGACAGGGATCTTAAATGGCTACACCTTC. This sequence encodes CASSPTGILNGYTF.

The rearrangement joins TRBV10-3 to TRBJ2-1; D is uncertain. The V end lost 6 bases, the J end lost 5 bases, and 5 bases lay between the germline ends. There are 11 residues in the CDR3. Germline CDR1 and CDR2: ENHRY and SYGVKD. The DNA of the CDR3 is TGTGCCATCAGATCCGACAATGAGCAGTTCTTC. It encodes CAIRSDNEQFF.

The V call is TRBV9, the J call TRBJ2-5; a weak D match, TRBD2 (6 bases). Trimming took off 1 base at V and 4 bases at J, with 14 bases between the two ends. Per germline, CDR1 SGDLS and CDR2 YYNGEE. CDR3 length equals 15 residues. In DNA form, the CDR3 reads TGTGCCAGCAGCGTACAGGGAGGTGGGTCAGAGACCCAGTACTTC. Protein sequence: CASSVQGGGSETQYF.

This clone turned up a few times. This chain joins TRBV19 and TRBJ1-2, with D unresolved. The CDR3 covers 15 residues. With 1 base removed from V and 0 bases from J, the gap between germline ends came to 9 bases. Looked up from germline, CDR1 is LNHDA and CDR2 is SQIVND (reference sequence). The CDR3 spells CASSIGWEANYGYTF. CDR3 DNA: TGTGCCAGTAGTATAGGATGGGAGGCTAACTATGGCTACACCTTC.

The chain uses TRBV6-4 and TRBJ1-1, with D possibly being TRBD1 (5 bases). From germline, CDR1 is MRHNA and CDR2 SNTAGT. The CDR3 is 14 amino acids. Trimming left V 0 bases short and J 9 bases short, with 14 bases between. The CDR3 sequence: CASSDSSWAGQAFF. As DNA, the CDR3 is TGTGCCAGCAGTGACTCGTCGTGGGCAGGGCAAGCTTTCTTT.

The V and J genes are TRBV5-1 and TRBJ2-5; 7 nucleotides line up with TRBD1. The CDR3 is 15 amino acids. Germline trimming cut 0 bases from V and 5 bases from J; bases unmatched to any gene: 7. Germline V lookup: CDR1 SGHRS, CDR2 YFSETQ. This CDR3 is CASSLESGGLETQYF. CDR3 nucleotide sequence: TGCGCCAGCAGCTTGGAGTCAGGGGGATTGGAGACCCAGTACTTC.

The chain combines TRBV6-5 with TRBJ1-5, with D perhaps matching TRBD1 (5 bases). CDR3 length: 13 residues. Trimming cost V 10 bases and J 6 bases, with 16 bases left between them. The germline V gene has CDR1 MNHEY and CDR2 SVGAGI. CDR3 sequence (DNA): TGTGCCATCTGGGGGGTGTCCGGTCAGCCCCAGCATTTT. Translating gives CAIWGVSGQPQHF.

The chain carries TRBV3-1 (or the pseudogene TRBV3-2) and TRBJ2-7, with D hard to call. CDR1 LGHDT and CDR2 YNNKEL come from the germline V gene (reference sequence). V was shortened by 0 bases and J by 7 bases, with 13 bases between the two germline ends. The CDR3 sequence is 14 residues long. This CDR3 is CASSQDFPPREQYF. The CDR3, as DNA: TGTGCCAGCAGCCAAGATTTTCCGCCCCGGGAGCAGTACTTC.

The rearrangement joins TRBV7-8 to TRBJ2-7; possibly TRBD2 for D (7 bases). Trimming cost V 3 bases and J 5 bases, with 17 bases left between them. This CDR3 is built from 15 residues. Germline lookup yields CDR1 SGHVS and CDR2 FQNEAQ. CDR3 sequence reads: CASSFRLRGTNEQYV. The DNA of the CDR3 is TGTGCCAGCAGCTTCCGTTTAAGGGGGACTAACGAGCAGTACGTC.

J is TRBJ1-4 and V is TRBV5-1, with D hard to call. Germline V gives CDR1 SGHRS, CDR2 YFSETQ. The CDR3 totals 20 residues. Deletions cut 2 bases from V and 0 bases from J, with 23 bases between. CDR3 bases: TGCGCCAGCAGCTTATTACCTCGCGACCACAGAACGACAACTAATGAAAAACTGTTTTTT. Encoded protein: CASSLLPRDHRTTTNEKLFF.

The chain uses TRBV5-8 and TRBJ1-5; D not certain. Germline CDR1 SGHTS, CDR2 YDEGEE. V lost 4 bases and J 0 bases, leaving 14 bases between the germline ends. CDR3 length: 16 amino acids. CDR3 residues: CASSPPGRYSNQPQHF. For the CDR3, the DNA is TGTGCCAGCAGCCCCCCGGGGAGGTATAGCAATCAGCCCCAGCATTTT.

The V and J genes are TRBV14 and TRBJ2-1; D unclear. The CDR3 has 16 amino acids. The germline gives CDR1 SGHDN, CDR2 FVKESK. Between the trimmed V and J ends, which lost 4 bases and 0 bases, there was a span of 13 bases. CDR3 in amino acids: CASSLTPVSSYNEQFF. In DNA form, the CDR3 reads TGTGCCAGCAGCCTAACCCCTGTCAGCTCCTACAATGAGCAGTTCTTC.

The V call is TRBV10-2, the J call TRBJ1-3; D is ambiguous. V was trimmed by 5 bases and J by 0 bases, leaving 2 bases between them. The germline gives CDR1 WSHSY, CDR2 SAAADI. The CDR3 totals 12 residues. In nucleotides, the CDR3 is TGCGCCAGCAGTTACTCTGGAAACACCATATATTTT. It encodes CASSYSGNTIYF.

J is TRBJ1-4 and V is TRBV7-9; D might be TRBD1 (5 bases). CDR3 length: 17 amino acids. Germline loops: CDR1 SEHNR, CDR2 FQNEAQ (reference sequence). Trimming removed 7 bases from V and 0 bases from J, with 18 bases in between. DNA for the CDR3: TGTGCCAGCATCAGACTAGGGGATCGAGCAACTAATGAAAAACTGTTTTTT. Translating gives CASIRLGDRATNEKLFF.